The entry that follows covers one T cell receptor (beta chain) sequence. This sample is part of a study of monozygotic twins with inflammatory bowel disease. Germline lookup yields CDR1 MNHNS and CDR2 SASEGT. CDR3 length: 15 amino acids. TCRdb reprocessed the 5' RACE reads and stores each CDR3 protein as one record, lacking DNA. The table for this sample gives more than 110,000 distinct CDR3 sequences. The sequence was obtained from a human donor with ulcerative colitis or Crohn's disease, or a healthy co-twin of an affected twin (not recorded which). The specimen was blood. V usage is TRBV6-1 and J usage is TRBJ1-6; there is no DNA to check the TCRdb D call of TRBD1. Here the CDR3 reads CASSHRDRGISPLHF.